This T cell receptor beta chain was sequenced for a study of blood T cell repertoires in COVID-19. Study-wide background: Collection of acute and convalescent COVID-19 samples took place in the United States, Italy and Spain. Sample material is recorded as cDNA or gDNA derived from T cells, B-cell-depleted T cells, or PBMCs.

V was clipped by 8 bases and J by 5 bases, with 16 bases between them. Germline values: CDR1 MRHNA, CDR2 SNTAGT. The length of the CDR3 is 14 residues. In this sample, this clone turned up a few times. Original processing notes: Estimation of nucleated cell counts relied on the amplification of reference gene primers. Method: immunoSEQ multiplex PCR; TCRdb's copy keeps in-frame clones and lacks some. The V and J calls and clone size are taken from that table; D and trimming were inferred from the DNA. The data hold approximately 14,000 clones, with over 65% observed a single time. The TCR originated in a man between 40 and 49 years old with active or convalescent COVID-19. Sequencing used peripheral blood. The V gene is TRBV6-4, the J gene TRBJ1-5, with D possibly being TRBD1 (6 bases). CDR3 sequence reads: CASGSGWTDQPQHF. Written as DNA, the CDR3 is TGTGCCAGCGGATCCGGGTGGACAGATCAGCCCCAGCATTTT.